Below, 3 T cell receptor beta chains from the same sample are listed, as sequenced in a study of blood T cell repertoires in COVID-19. Sequencing was performed with immunoSEQ multiplex PCR; in TCRdb, only in-frame clones are kept and a portion is missing. The profile shows about 76,000 clones, approximately 85% of them singletons. Sequences were obtained from peripheral blood. The source is a human donor in a cohort sampled during active COVID-19.

J is TRBJ1-5 and V is TRBV2; unclear D gene. There are 15 residues in the CDR3. Germline V gene sequence: CDR1 SNHLY, CDR2 FYNNEI. With 5 bases removed from V and 0 bases from J, the gap between germline ends came to 11 bases. In DNA, the CDR3 is TGTGCCAGCAGTCGCGAATCAGGTAGCAATCAGCCCCAGCATTTT. It translates to CASSRESGSNQPQHF.

The chain uses TRBV3-1 (or the pseudogene TRBV3-2) and TRBJ2-7, with D possibly matching TRBD2 (6 bases). Germline lookup yields CDR1 LGHDT and CDR2 YNNKEL (reference sequence). The CDR3 contains 16 residues. Trimming left V 4 bases short and J 2 bases short, with 18 bases between. The CDR3, as DNA: TGTGCCAGCAGCCGCTGGGGTCGGGCTAGCGCCTACGAGCAGTACTTC. This codes for CASSRWGRASAYEQYF.

DNA of the CDR3: TGTGCCAGTACCGACAGGGGGATCGATACGCAGTATTTT. Translated, it gives CASTDRGIDTQYF. V usage is TRBV19 and J usage is TRBJ2-3; TRBD1 agrees at 9 bases. Germline lookup yields CDR1 LNHDA and CDR2 SQIVND (reference sequence). V was clipped by 7 bases and J by 6 bases; unmatched bases: 5. The CDR3 contains 13 residues.